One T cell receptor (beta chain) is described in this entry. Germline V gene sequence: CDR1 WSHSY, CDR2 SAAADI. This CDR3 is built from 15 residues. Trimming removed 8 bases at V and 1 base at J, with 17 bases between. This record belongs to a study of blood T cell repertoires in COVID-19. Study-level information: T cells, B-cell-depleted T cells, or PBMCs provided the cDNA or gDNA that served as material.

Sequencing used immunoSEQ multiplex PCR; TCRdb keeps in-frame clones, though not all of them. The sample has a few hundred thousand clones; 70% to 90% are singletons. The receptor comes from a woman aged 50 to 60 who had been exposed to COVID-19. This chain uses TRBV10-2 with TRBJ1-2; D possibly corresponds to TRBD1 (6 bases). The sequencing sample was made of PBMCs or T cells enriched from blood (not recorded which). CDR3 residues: CASSAVRDNNYGYTF. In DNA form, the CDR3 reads TGCGCCAGCTCCGCCGTCAGGGACAATAACTATGGCTACACCTTC.